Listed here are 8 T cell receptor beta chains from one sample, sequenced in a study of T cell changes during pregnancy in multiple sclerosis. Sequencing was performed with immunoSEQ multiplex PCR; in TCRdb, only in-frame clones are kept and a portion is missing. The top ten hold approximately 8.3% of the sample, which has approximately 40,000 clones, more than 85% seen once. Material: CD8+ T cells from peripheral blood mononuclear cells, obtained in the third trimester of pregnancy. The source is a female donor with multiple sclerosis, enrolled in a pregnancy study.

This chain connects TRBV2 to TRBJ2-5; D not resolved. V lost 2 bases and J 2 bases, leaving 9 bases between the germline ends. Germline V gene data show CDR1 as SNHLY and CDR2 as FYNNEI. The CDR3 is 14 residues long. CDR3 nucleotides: TGTGCCAGCAGTGAAACAGATTCTCAAGAGACCCAGTACTTC. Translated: CASSETDSQETQYF.

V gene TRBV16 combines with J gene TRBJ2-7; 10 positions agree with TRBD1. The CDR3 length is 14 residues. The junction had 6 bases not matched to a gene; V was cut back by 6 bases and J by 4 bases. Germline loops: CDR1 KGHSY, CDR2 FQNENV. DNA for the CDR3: TGTGCCAGCAGTTTAGACAGGGGGCCTTACGAGCAGTACTTC. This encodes CASSLDRGPYEQYF.

The CDR3 is CASSPRWQGAREQYF. CDR3 bases: TGTGCCAGCAGTCCCAGGTGGCAGGGGGCGCGGGAGCAGTACTTC. This chain uses TRBV2 with TRBJ2-7, with TRBD1 identical over 8 bases. Germline V lookup: CDR1 SNHLY, CDR2 FYNNEI. Germline trimming cut 5 bases from V and 7 bases from J; bases unmatched to any gene: 13. This CDR3 is 15 amino acids long.

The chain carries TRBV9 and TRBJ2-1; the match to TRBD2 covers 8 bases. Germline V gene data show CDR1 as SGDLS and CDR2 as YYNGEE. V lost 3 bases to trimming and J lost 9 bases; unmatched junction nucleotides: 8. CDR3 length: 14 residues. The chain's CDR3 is CASSAPGGRGEQFF. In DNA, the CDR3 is TGTGCCAGCAGCGCCCCGGGGGGGCGTGGTGAGCAGTTCTTC.

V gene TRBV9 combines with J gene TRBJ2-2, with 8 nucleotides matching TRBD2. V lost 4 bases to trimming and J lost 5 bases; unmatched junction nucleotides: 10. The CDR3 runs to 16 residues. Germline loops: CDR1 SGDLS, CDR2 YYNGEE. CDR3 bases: TGTGCCAGCAGCCCTGTAGCGGGGACCAGGACCGGGGAGCTGTTTTTT. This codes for CASSPVAGTRTGELFF.

The CDR3 region has the DNA TGCAGCGTTGACAAAGGGGAAGGCACCGGGGAGCTGTTTTTT. Translation gives CSVDKGEGTGELFF. The chain is built from TRBV29-1 and TRBJ2-2; tentative D call: TRBD1 (5 bases). The V end lost 3 bases, the J end lost 4 bases, and 12 bases lay between the germline ends. Germline V CDR1 and CDR2: SQVTM, ANQGSEA. This CDR3 contains 14 residues.

This CDR3 is CASSFFGAVRGNTEAFF. CDR3 nucleotides: TGTGCCAGCAGCTTCTTTGGGGCAGTTCGCGGGAACACTGAAGCTTTCTTT. The V and J genes are TRBV13 and TRBJ1-1, with D possibly matching TRBD1 (5 bases). CDR3 length: 17 residues. Germline CDR1 reads PRHDT; CDR2 reads FYEKMQ (reference sequence). V gave up 3 bases and J gave up 1 base, with 18 bases separating them. The full variable domain, completed using reference TRBV13 and TRBJ1-1, is AAGVIQSPRHLIKEKRETATLKCYPIPRHDTVYWYQQGPGQDPQFLISFYEKMQSDKGSIPDRFSAQQFSDYHSELNMSSLELGDSALYFCASSFFGAVRGNTEAFFGQGTRLTVV.

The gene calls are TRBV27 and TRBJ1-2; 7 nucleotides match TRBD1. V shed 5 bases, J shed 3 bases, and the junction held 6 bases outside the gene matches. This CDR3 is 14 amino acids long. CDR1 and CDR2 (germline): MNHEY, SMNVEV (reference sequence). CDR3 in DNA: TGTGCCAGCAGTCCCACAGGGGTTCACTATGGCTACACCTTC. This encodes CASSPTGVHYGYTF.